Listed below are T cell receptor beta chains from one sample, sequenced in a study of cytomegalovirus exposure and HLA in healthy donors. The table came from immunoSEQ multiplex PCR; TCRdb's copy has only in-frame clones and leaves some out. The sample carries around 240,000 clones, roughly 87% recorded once. The source material was PBMCs. All receptors come from a middle-aged woman in good health and CMV-seropositive. Each CDR3 is given with its conserved first and last residue. D genes are given only for firm matches. Expanded clones are given a class, and other clones once, few, many or no size at all.

CDR3	DNA	V	size	D	J
CASSPGWGDRTDTQYF	TGCGCCAGCAGCCCCGGGTGGGGGGACCGCACAGATACGCAGTATTTT	TRBV5-1	.	.	TRBJ2-3
CASSLGPSGGIYNEQFF	TGTGCCAGCAGCTTAGGCCCTAGCGGGGGGATCTACAATGAGCAGTTCTTC	TRBV13	.	TRBD2	TRBJ2-1
CASSLEGPGENEQFF	TGCGCCAGCAGCTTGGAAGGGCCGGGGGAAAATGAGCAGTTCTTC	TRBV5-1	.	.	TRBJ2-1
CASSQPGTSSGNTIYF	TGTGCCAGCAGCCAGCCTGGGACAAGCTCTGGAAACACCATATATTTT	TRBV5-4	.	.	TRBJ1-3
CASSTNRDSYTDTQYF	TGTGCCAGCAGCACAAACCGGGACAGCTACACAGATACGCAGTATTTT	TRBV5-6	.	TRBD1	TRBJ2-3
CASSPTGSNQPQHF	TGTGCCAGTAGTCCGACAGGGAGCAATCAGCCCCAGCATTTT	TRBV19	.	TRBD1	TRBJ1-5
CASSQRGGGQPQHF	TGCGCCAGCAGCCAGAGAGGGGGCGGCCAGCCCCAGCATTTT	TRBV4-3	.	TRBD1	TRBJ1-5
CASSLSRGYYGYTF	TGTGCCAGCAGCTTATCTCGGGGGTACTATGGCTACACCTTC	TRBV11-2	.	.	TRBJ1-2
CAWRHGTSGYWETQYF	TGTGCCTGGAGACACGGGACTAGCGGGTATTGGGAGACCCAGTACTTC	TRBV30	few	TRBD2	TRBJ2-5
CAISEGRGLDTEAFF	TGTGCCATCAGTGAAGGGAGGGGATTGGACACTGAAGCTTTCTTT	TRBV10-3	.	.	TRBJ1-1
CASSSRDRGQNEQFF	TGTGCCAGCAGCTCCCGGGACAGGGGGCAGAATGAGCAGTTCTTC	TRBV7-9	.	TRBD1	TRBJ2-1
CASSTARWNEQFF	TGTGCCAGCAGCACTGCGCGTTGGAATGAGCAGTTCTTC	TRBV11-2	.	.	TRBJ2-1
CASSSRQGPRQPQHF	TGTGCCAGTAGTTCGAGACAGGGGCCTCGTCAGCCCCAGCATTTT	TRBV19	.	TRBD1	TRBJ1-5
CASSLSAGAQYF	TGTGCCAGCAGCTTGTCAGCGGGAGCTCAGTATTTT	TRBV5-6	.	TRBD2	TRBJ2-3
CASSVQTGVTEAFF	TGTGCCAGCAGCGTTCAGACAGGGGTCACTGAAGCTTTCTTT	TRBV7-2	.	TRBD1	TRBJ1-1
CASSLAREGGYTF	TGTGCCAGCAGCTTAGCCCGGGAAGGTGGCTACACCTTC	TRBV7-9	.	.	TRBJ1-2
CASSILGTAYEQYF	TGTGCCAGTAGTATCTTAGGGACAGCCTACGAGCAGTACTTC	TRBV19	.	TRBD1	TRBJ2-7
CASSLPSGASSYNEQFF	TGTGCCAGCAGCTTACCTAGCGGGGCAAGCTCCTACAATGAGCAGTTCTTC	TRBV5-6	.	TRBD2	TRBJ2-1
CASSLESGRRIYNEQFF	TGTGCCAGCAGCTTAGAGTCGGGTCGGAGGATATACAATGAGCAGTTCTTC	TRBV11-2	.	.	TRBJ2-1
CASSYSGTSGNEQYF	TGTGCCAGCAGTTACTCGGGGACTAGCGGCAACGAGCAGTACTTC	TRBV6-6	few	TRBD2	TRBJ2-7
CASSAPGDTQYF	TGTGCCAGCAGTGCCCCGGGGGATACGCAGTATTTT	TRBV25-1	.	.	TRBJ2-3
CASSSQGGVYEQYF	TGTGCCAGCAGCTCCCAGGGGGGAGTCTACGAGCAGTACTTC	TRBV7-2	.	.	TRBJ2-7
CASSPNGRGNEKLFF	TGCGCCAGCAGCCCCAATGGCAGGGGCAATGAAAAACTGTTTTTT	TRBV4-3	.	.	TRBJ1-4
CAIRGGGGAYEQYF	TGTGCCATCAGGGGCGGCGGAGGGGCCTACGAGCAGTACTTC	TRBV10-3	.	.	TRBJ2-7